These T cell receptor beta chains were read from a single sample in a study of early T cells in non-severe SARS-CoV-2 infection. Via MiXCR, TCRdb re-called the 5' RACE reads, giving one row per CDR3 protein. This table has tens of thousands of distinct CDR3 sequences, about an eighth appearing once. Sequencing was performed on whole blood. These receptors were collected from an adult who was a healthcare worker with PCR-confirmed SARS-CoV-2 infection or an uninfected control (not recorded which). CDR3s include the opening cysteine and the closing phenylalanine or tryptophan. Each record gives: J gene, clone size, V gene, D gene, CDR3 DNA, CDR3 protein. The D gene is left open where the match is weak. Clone size is stated in some rows and not others, as once, few, many or a class when expanded.

>TRBJ2-7|many|TRBV13|.
TGTGCCAGCAGCCGTAGACAGCCGCCCTACGAGCAGTACTTC
CASSRRQPPYEQYF
>TRBJ1-2|many|TRBV27|.
TGTGCCAGCTACTTTTATACCCCCGCTAACTATGGCTACACCTTC
CASYFYTPANYGYTF
>TRBJ2-1|many|TRBV6-6|.
TGTGCCAGCAGCTCCGACATATACAATGAGCAGTTCTTC
CASSSDIYNEQFF
>TRBJ2-3|.|TRBV29-1|.
TGCAGCGTTGAAGGGGGACGGAATGCAGATACGCAGTATTTT
CSVEGGRNADTQYF
>TRBJ2-5|.|TRBV9|TRBD1
TGTGCCAGCAGCCTGGGACAGGGACGGAAAGAGACCCAGTACTTC
CASSLGQGRKETQYF
>TRBJ2-7|.|TRBV7-9|.
TGTGCCAGCAGCTTAGAACTAGTTCCCGAGCAGTACTTC
CASSLELVPEQYF
>TRBJ2-7|many|TRBV10-1|.
TGCGCCAGCAGTGAGTCCGGGGCACTTACCTACGAGCAGTACTTC
CASSESGALTYEQYF
>TRBJ2-7|few|TRBV20-1|TRBD2
TGCAGTGCTTCCGCGACTAGCTTATACGAGCAGTACTTC
CSASATSLYEQYF
>TRBJ2-2|few|TRBV12-3/TRBV12-4|TRBD2
TGTGCCAGCCGACGCAGCGGGAGTACCGGGGAGCTGTTTTTT
CASRRSGSTGELFF
>TRBJ2-7|many|TRBV28|.
TGTGCCAGCAGCTCCTCCTACGAGCAGTACTTC
CASSSSYEQYF
>TRBJ1-1|few|TRBV2|.
TGTGCCATCTTCAGGGACATGAACACTGAAGCTTTCTTT
CAIFRDMNTEAFF
>TRBJ2-7|few|TRBV7-9|TRBD1
TGTGCCAGCAGCACCGGGACAGGGGGCTACGAGCAGTACTTC
CASSTGTGGYEQYF
>TRBJ2-7|many|TRBV29-1|.
TGCAGCGTACTCCGGGACGAAGACGAGCAGTACTTC
CSVLRDEDEQYF
>TRBJ2-1|many|TRBV18|.
TGTGCCAGCTCACCACCGTCTAGAACAGATGAGCAGTTCTTC
CASSPPSRTDEQFF
>TRBJ2-3|few|TRBV10-1|.
TGCGCCAGCAGTGCTGGGCCCACAGATACGCAGTATTTT
CASSAGPTDTQYF
>TRBJ2-7|many|TRBV6-6|TRBD2
TGTGCCAGCAAGGGACTAGCGGGAGTGGACGAGCAGTACTTC
CASKGLAGVDEQYF
>TRBJ2-3|few|TRBV2|TRBD1
TGTGCCAGCGGACCGGGACAGGGGGCAGATACGCGGTATTTT
CASGPGQGADTRYF
>TRBJ2-3|few|TRBV7-9|.
TGTGCCAGCAGCACAGCCAAGTTAGCGATTAGCACAGATACGCAGTATTTT
CASSTAKLAISTDTQYF
>TRBJ2-5|many|TRBV7-2|.
TGTGCCAGCAGCTTAGGGCCCCCCGTGACCCAGTACTTC
CASSLGPPVTQYF
>TRBJ2-1|.|TRBV28|.
TGTGCCAGCAGCCCTGAGAGGCGTGAGCAGTTCTTC
CASSPERREQFF
>TRBJ2-2|many|TRBV7-9|TRBD2
TGTGCCAGCAGCAGCCTTAGCGGGAGGGCGCCCGGGGAGCTGTTTTTT
CASSSLSGRAPGELFF
>TRBJ1-3|few|TRBV29-1|TRBD1
TGCAGCGTGGGGACAGGGCATGGAAACACCATATATTTT
CSVGTGHGNTIYF
>TRBJ2-1|.|TRBV20-1|TRBD2
TGCAGTGCCAGGAGCGGGAGGAACGATGAGCAGTTCTTC
CSARSGRNDEQFF
>TRBJ1-5|few|TRBV12-3/TRBV12-4|.
TGTGCCAGCAGTTTCGGGCGGTTAAGGGGTCAGCCCCAGCATTTT
CASSFGRLRGQPQHF
>TRBJ2-7|many|TRBV20-1|TRBD2
TGCAGTGCCGATCGGACTAGCGGGAGCTACGAGCAGTACTTC
CSADRTSGSYEQYF
>TRBJ2-5|many|TRBV3-1|.
TGTGCCAGCAGCCGGGTCCAAGAGACCCAGTACTTC
CASSRVQETQYF
>TRBJ1-2|.|TRBV2|.
TGTGCCAGCAATCCAGGGAACTATGGCTACACCTTC
CASNPGNYGYTF